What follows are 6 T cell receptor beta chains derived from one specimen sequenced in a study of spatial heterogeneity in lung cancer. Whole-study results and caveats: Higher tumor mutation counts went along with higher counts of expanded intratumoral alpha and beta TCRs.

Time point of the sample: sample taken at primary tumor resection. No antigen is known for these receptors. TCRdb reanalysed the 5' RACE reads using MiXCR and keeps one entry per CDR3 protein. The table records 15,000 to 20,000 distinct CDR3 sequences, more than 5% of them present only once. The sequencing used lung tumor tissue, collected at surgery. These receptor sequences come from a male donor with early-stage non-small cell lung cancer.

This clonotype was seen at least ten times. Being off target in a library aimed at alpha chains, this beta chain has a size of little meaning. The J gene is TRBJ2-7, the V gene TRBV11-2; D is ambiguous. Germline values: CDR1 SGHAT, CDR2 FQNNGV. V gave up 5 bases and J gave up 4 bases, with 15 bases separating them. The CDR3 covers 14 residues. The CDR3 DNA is TGTGCCAGCAGCCTCCAGCTGACCTCGTACGAGCAGTACTTC. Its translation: CASSLQLTSYEQYF.

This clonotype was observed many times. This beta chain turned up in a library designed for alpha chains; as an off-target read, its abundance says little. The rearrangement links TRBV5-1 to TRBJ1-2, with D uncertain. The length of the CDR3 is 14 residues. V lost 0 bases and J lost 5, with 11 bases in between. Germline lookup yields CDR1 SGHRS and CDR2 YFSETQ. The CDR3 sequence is CASSLEDGLYGYTF. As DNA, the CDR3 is TGCGCCAGCAGCTTGGAGGATGGACTTTATGGCTACACCTTC.

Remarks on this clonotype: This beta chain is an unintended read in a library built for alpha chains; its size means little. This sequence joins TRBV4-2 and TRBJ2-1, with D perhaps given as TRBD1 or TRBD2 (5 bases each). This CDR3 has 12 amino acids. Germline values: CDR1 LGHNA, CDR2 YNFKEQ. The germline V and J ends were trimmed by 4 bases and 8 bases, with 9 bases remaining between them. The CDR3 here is CASSRDLHEQFF. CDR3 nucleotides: TGTGCCAGCAGCCGGGACCTCCATGAGCAGTTCTTC.

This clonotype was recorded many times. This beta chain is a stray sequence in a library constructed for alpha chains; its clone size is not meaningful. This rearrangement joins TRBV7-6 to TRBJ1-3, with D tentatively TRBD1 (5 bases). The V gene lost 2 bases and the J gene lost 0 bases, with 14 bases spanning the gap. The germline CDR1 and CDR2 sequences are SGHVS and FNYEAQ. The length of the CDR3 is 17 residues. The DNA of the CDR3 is TGTGCCAGCAGCTTAAGGTCGCGACAGAGCTCTGGAAACACCATATATTTT. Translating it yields CASSLRSRQSSGNTIYF.

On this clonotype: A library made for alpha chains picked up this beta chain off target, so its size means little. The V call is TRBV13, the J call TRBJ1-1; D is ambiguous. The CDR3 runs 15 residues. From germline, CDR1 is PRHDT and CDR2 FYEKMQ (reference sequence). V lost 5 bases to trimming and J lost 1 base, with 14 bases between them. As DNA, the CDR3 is TGTGCCAGCAGCATCGGTCAAAGAGAGAACACTGAAGCTTTCTTT. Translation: CASSIGQRENTEAFF. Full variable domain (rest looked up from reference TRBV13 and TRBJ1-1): AAGVIQSPRHLIKEKRETATLKCYPIPRHDTVYWYQQGPGQDPQFLISFYEKMQSDKGSIPDRFSAQQFSDYHSELNMSSLELGDSALYFCASSIGQRENTEAFFGQGTRLTVV.

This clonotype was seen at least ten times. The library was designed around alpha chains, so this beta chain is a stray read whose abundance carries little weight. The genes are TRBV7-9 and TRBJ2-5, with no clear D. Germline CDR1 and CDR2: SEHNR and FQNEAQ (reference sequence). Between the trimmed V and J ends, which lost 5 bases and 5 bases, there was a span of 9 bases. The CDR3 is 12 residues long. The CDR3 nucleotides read TGTGCCAGCAGCGCTGGAGTGGAGACCCAGTACTTC. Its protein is CASSAGVETQYF.